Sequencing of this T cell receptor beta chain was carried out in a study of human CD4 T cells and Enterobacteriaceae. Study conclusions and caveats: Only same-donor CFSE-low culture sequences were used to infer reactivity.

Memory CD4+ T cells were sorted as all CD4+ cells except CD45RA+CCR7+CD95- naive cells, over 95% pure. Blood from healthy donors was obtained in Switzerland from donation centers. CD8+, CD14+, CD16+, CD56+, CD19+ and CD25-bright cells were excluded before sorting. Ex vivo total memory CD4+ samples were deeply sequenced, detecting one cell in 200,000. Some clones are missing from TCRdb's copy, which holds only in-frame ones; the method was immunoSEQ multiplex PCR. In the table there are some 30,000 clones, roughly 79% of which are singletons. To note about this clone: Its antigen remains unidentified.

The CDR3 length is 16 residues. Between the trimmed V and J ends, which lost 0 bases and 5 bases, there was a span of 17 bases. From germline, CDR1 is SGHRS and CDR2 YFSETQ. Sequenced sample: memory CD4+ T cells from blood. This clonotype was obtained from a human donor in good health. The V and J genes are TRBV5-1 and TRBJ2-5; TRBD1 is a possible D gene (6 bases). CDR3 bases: TGCGCCAGCAGCTTGGGGATGACAGGTTATACCGAGACCCAGTACTTC. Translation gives CASSLGMTGYTETQYF.